These T cell receptor beta chains were read from a single sample in a study of blood T cell repertoires in COVID-19. The table came from immunoSEQ multiplex PCR; TCRdb's copy has only in-frame clones and leaves some out. The top ten hold more than 10% of the sample, which has 81,000 or so clones, 80% to 90% seen once. The sample consisted of peripheral blood. Source of these receptors: a human donor in a cohort sampled during active COVID-19. Both conserved end residues are part of each CDR3. The D gene is left open where the match is weak. Clone size appears in some rows only: once, few, many, or a class for an expanded clone.

d_call j_call v_call clone_size cdr3_aa cdr3_nt
TRBD1 TRBJ1-2 TRBV5-1 NA CASSEQGGIRYGYTF TGCGCCAGCAGCGAGCAGGGGGGAATTCGGTATGGCTACACCTTC
NA TRBJ1-1 TRBV7-2 NA CASSSQQGTEAFF TGTGCCAGCAGCTCCCAACAGGGTACTGAAGCTTTCTTT
NA TRBJ1-6 TRBV7-2 NA CASSLDPSSPLHF TGTGCCAGCAGCTTAGACCCCAGTAGCCCCCTCCACTTT
NA TRBJ1-3 TRBV5-1 NA CASSLDGIGGNTIYF TGCGCCAGCAGCTTGGACGGGATAGGTGGAAACACCATATATTTT
NA TRBJ2-1 TRBV7-9 NA CASSPRQLADEQFF TGTGCCAGCAGCCCTCGTCAACTAGCAGATGAGCAGTTCTTC
TRBD1 TRBJ1-6 TRBV28 once CASSWTGNNSPLHF TGTGCCAGCAGTTGGACAGGGAACAATTCACCCCTCCACTTT
NA TRBJ2-7 TRBV10-3 few CAISDSRGDEQYF TGTGCCATCAGTGATTCCCGGGGTGACGAGCAGTACTTC
NA TRBJ1-6 TRBV19 NA CASSIGNTNSPLHF TGTGCCAGTAGTATAGGTAACACAAATTCACCCCTCCACTTT
TRBD1 TRBJ1-1 TRBV30 NA CAWTSGGTEAFF TGTGCCTGGACGTCAGGGGGGACTGAAGCTTTCTTT
TRBD1 TRBJ2-7 TRBV5-1 NA CASTSTAGGTEQYF TGCGCCAGCACATCGACGGCAGGGGGTACCGAGCAGTACTTC
TRBD1 TRBJ1-1 TRBV20-1 NA CSASTGGNTEAFF TGCAGTGCTAGTACAGGGGGAAACACTGAAGCTTTCTTT
TRBD1 TRBJ2-7 TRBV18 NA CASSAGTGYYEQYF TGTGCCAGCTCCGCCGGGACAGGGTACTACGAGCAGTACTTC
TRBD1 TRBJ1-1 TRBV6-5 NA CASSSQTGVGTEAFF TGTGCCAGCAGTAGCCAGACAGGGGTAGGGACTGAAGCTTTCTTT
TRBD1 TRBJ1-2 TRBV19 few CASSSLGQGRYGYTF TGTGCCAGTAGTTCCCTCGGACAGGGACGGTATGGCTACACCTTC
TRBD2 TRBJ2-3 TRBV7-9 NA CASSFSTSGNTDTQYF TGTGCCAGCAGCTTTTCGACTAGCGGCAACACAGATACGCAGTATTTT
TRBD1 TRBJ2-2 TRBV7-3 NA CASSRGTGYTGELFF TGTGCCAGCAGCAGAGGGACAGGTTATACCGGGGAGCTGTTTTTT
TRBD2 TRBJ2-5 TRBV9 NA CASSVGGAWQTQYF TGTGCCAGCAGCGTCGGGGGGGCCTGGCAGACCCAGTACTTC
NA TRBJ1-1 TRBV20-1 NA CSASRQARGTEAFF TGCAGTGCTAGTAGGCAGGCTCGGGGAACTGAAGCTTTCTTT
NA TRBJ1-5 TRBV7-8 NA CASGEGGQVESQHF TGTGCCAGCGGGGAGGGGGGCCAAGTAGAATCCCAGCATTTT
NA TRBJ1-6 TRBV4-3 few CASSQEVGAPNSPLHF TGCGCCAGCAGCCAAGAGGTGGGGGCTCCCAATTCACCCCTCCACTTT
TRBD1 TRBJ1-2 TRBV6-5 NA CATRDSNYGYTF TGTGCCACCCGGGACAGCAACTATGGCTACACCTTC
TRBD1 TRBJ2-5 TRBV5-4 NA CASPGRDRGYQETQYF TGTGCCAGCCCCGGTCGGGACAGGGGGTACCAAGAGACCCAGTACTTC
NA TRBJ1-2 TRBV4-1 NA CASSHGSGVTNNYGYTF TGCGCCAGCAGCCATGGATCCGGGGTTACGAATAACTATGGCTACACCTTC
NA TRBJ1-6 TRBV7-8 NA CASSSLRADNSPLHF TGTGCCAGCAGCTCGTTGCGAGCGGATAATTCACCCCTCCACTTT
TRBD2 TRBJ2-4 TRBV4-3 NA CASSQEGTSGGLWGAKNIQYF TGCGCCAGCAGCCAAGAAGGTACTAGCGGGGGCCTCTGGGGGGCCAAAAACATTCAGTACTTC
NA TRBJ1-3 TRBV5-6 NA CASSDRTAGNTIYF TGTGCCAGCAGCGATCGGACAGCTGGAAACACCATATATTTT
TRBD1 TRBJ2-7 TRBV19 NA CASRGQGVREQYF TGTGCCAGTAGAGGACAGGGCGTCCGCGAGCAGTACTTC
NA TRBJ1-3 TRBV7-3 NA CASPVRQTFISGNTIYF TGTGCCAGCCCGGTCCGACAGACGTTCATCTCTGGAAACACCATATATTTT
NA TRBJ1-6 TRBV19 NA CASSRTPDSFNSPLHF TGTGCCAGTAGTAGAACCCCGGACAGCTTCAATTCACCCCTCCACTTT
TRBD2 TRBJ2-3 TRBV29-1 NA CSVSGTSGFTDTQYF TGCAGCGTTTCCGGGACTAGCGGATTTACAGATACGCAGTATTTT
NA TRBJ2-3 TRBV7-2 NA CASSSSGGTDTQYF TGTGCCAGCAGCTCGTCGGGGGGCACAGATACGCAGTATTTT
TRBD1 TRBJ2-4 TRBV5-1 NA CASSRRPGQINIQYF TGCGCCAGCAGCCGGAGACCGGGACAGATAAACATTCAGTACTTC
NA TRBJ2-2 TRBV18 NA CASSHQSTAARGTGELFF TGTGCCAGCTCACACCAATCAACGGCAGCGAGAGGCACCGGGGAGCTGTTTTTT
NA TRBJ1-2 TRBV7-2 few CASSTGGVNYGYTF TGTGCCAGCAGTACCGGGGGGGTCAACTATGGCTACACCTTC
TRBD1 TRBJ2-5 TRBV29-1 once CSVEGGTGVVRETQYF TGCAGCGTTGAAGGGGGGACAGGGGTAGTTCGGGAGACCCAGTACTTC
TRBD1 TRBJ1-4 TRBV7-3 once CASSPDRDSNEKLFF TGTGCCAGCAGCCCCGACCGGGACAGTAATGAAAAACTGTTTTTT
TRBD1 TRBJ1-2 TRBV6-5 NA CASSTGTGSGYTF TGTGCCAGCAGCACGGGGACAGGGAGCGGCTACACCTTC